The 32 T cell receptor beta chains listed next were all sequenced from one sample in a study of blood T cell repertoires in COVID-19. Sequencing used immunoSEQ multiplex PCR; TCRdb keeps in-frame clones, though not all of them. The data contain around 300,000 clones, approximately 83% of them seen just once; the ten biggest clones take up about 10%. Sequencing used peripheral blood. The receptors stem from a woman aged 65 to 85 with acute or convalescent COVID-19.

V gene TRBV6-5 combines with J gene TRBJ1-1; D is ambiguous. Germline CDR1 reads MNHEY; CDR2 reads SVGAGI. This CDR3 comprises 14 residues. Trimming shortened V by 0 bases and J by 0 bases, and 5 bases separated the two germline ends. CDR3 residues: CASSYSEMNTEAFF. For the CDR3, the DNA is TGTGCCAGCAGTTACTCGGAGATGAACACTGAAGCTTTCTTT.

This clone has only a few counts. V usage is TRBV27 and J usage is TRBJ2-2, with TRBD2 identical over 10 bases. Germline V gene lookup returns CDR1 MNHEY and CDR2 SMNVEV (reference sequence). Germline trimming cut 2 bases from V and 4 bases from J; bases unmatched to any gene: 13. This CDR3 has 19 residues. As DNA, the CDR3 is TGTGCCAGCAGTTTACGGTTTTCCTCAGCGGGGGGGCGCACCGGGGAGCTGTTTTTT. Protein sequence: CASSLRFSSAGGRTGELFF.

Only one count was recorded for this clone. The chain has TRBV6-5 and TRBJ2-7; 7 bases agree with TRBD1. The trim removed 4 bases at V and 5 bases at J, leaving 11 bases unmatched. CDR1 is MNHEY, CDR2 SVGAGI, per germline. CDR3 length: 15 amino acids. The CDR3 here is CASSSFAGGRDEQYF. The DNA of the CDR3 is TGTGCCAGCAGTTCCTTTGCAGGGGGTAGGGACGAGCAGTACTTC.

The CDR3 sequence is CAISAGQGYEQYF. The CDR3 DNA sequence: TGTGCCATCAGCGCGGGACAGGGTTACGAGCAGTACTTC. The chain joins TRBV10-3 to TRBJ2-7; 9 bases fit TRBD1. The V segment lost 6 bases and the J segment 4 bases; nucleotides outside the gene matches: 4. The germline V gene has CDR1 ENHRY and CDR2 SYGVKD. This CDR3 has 13 residues.

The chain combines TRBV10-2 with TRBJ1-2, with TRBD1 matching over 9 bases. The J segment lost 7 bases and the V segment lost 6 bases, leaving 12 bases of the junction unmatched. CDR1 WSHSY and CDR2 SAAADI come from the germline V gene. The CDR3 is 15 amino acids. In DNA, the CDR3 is TGCGCCAGCAGCTCTTCGACCGGGACAGGGACTGGCTACACCTTC. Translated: CASSSSTGTGTGYTF.

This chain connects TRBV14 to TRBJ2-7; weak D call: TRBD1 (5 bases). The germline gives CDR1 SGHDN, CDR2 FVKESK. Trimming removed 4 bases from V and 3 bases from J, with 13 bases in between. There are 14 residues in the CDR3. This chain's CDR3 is CASSPQQGNYEQYF. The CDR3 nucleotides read TGTGCCAGCAGCCCCCAGCAGGGTAACTACGAGCAGTACTTC. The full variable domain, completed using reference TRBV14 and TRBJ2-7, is EAGVTQFPSHSVIEKGQTVTLRCDPISGHDNLYWYRRVMGKEIKFLLHFVKESKQDESGMPNNRFLAERTGGTYSTLKVQPAELEDSGVYFCASSPQQGNYEQYFGPGTRLTVT.

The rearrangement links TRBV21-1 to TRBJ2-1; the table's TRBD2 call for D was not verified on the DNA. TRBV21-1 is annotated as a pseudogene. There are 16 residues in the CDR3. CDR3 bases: TGTGCCAGCAGCGATGAGTTGCGGGGCGCCCCCAATGAGCAGTTCTTC. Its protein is CASSDELRGAPNEQFF.

The CDR3 DNA reads TGCGCCAGCAGCTTGTCGGGGTCGGACCAAGAGACCCAGTACTTC. Residues: CASSLSGSDQETQYF. This sequence joins TRBV5-1 and TRBJ2-5, with D possibly TRBD2 on 5 matching bases. Germline V lookup: CDR1 SGHRS, CDR2 YFSETQ. Trimming pared 1 base from V and 0 bases from J, leaving 10 bases between. The CDR3 spans 15 residues.

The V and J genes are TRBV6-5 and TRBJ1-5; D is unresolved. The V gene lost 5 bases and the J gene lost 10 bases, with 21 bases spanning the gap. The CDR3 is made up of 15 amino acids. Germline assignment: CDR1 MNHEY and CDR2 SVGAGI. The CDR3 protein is CASSPTAGSGLPQHF. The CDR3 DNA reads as TGTGCCAGCAGTCCCACGGCGGGGTCTGGGCTTCCCCAGCATTTT.

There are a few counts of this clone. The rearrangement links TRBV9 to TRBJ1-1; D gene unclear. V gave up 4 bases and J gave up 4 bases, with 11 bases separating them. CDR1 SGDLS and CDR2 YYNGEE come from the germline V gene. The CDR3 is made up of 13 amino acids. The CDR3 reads CASSPEEGTEAFF. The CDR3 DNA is TGTGCCAGCAGCCCTGAGGAGGGCACTGAAGCTTTCTTT.

The DNA for the CDR3 is TGTGCCAGCAGCCATAGACAGGGGAACACCATATATTTT. Protein: CASSHRQGNTIYF. This chain links TRBV3-1 (or the pseudogene TRBV3-2) with TRBJ1-3, with 8 nucleotides matching TRBD1. This CDR3 has 13 residues. Germline trimming cut 3 bases from V and 7 bases from J; bases unmatched to any gene: 2. Germline values: CDR1 LGHDT, CDR2 YNNKEL (reference sequence).

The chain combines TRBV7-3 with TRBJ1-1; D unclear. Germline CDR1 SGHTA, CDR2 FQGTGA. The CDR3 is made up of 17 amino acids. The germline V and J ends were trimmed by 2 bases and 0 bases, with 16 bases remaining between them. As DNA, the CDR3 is TGTGCCAGCAGCTTAGCGAGACTGCTCTCCATGAACACTGAAGCTTTCTTT. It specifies CASSLARLLSMNTEAFF.

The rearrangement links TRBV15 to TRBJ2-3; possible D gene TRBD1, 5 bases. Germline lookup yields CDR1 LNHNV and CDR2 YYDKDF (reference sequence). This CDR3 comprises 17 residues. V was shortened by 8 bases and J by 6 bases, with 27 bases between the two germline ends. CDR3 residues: CATQGPATAQGRDTQYF. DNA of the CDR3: TGTGCCACCCAAGGCCCGGCGACAGCCCAGGGTCGGGATACGCAGTATTTT.

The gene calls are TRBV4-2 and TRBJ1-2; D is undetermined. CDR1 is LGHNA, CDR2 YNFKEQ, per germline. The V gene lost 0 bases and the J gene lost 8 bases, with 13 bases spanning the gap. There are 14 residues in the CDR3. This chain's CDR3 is CASSQELNSGGYTF. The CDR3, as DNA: TGTGCCAGCAGCCAAGAGCTTAACAGCGGGGGCTACACCTTC.

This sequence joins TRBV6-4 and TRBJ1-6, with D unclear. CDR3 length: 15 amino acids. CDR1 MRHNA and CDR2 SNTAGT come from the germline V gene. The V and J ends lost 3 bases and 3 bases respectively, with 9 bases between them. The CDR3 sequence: CASSEGGLYNSPLHF. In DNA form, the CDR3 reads TGTGCCAGCAGTGAAGGAGGACTCTATAATTCACCCCTCCACTTT.

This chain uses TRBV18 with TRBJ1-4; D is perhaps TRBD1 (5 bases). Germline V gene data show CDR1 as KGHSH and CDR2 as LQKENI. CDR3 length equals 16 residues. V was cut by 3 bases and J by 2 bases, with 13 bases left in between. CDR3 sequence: CASSPGGVRTNEKLFF. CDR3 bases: TGTGCCAGCTCACCGGGGGGGGTGCGGACTAATGAAAAACTGTTTTTT. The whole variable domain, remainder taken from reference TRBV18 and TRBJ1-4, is NAGVMQNPRHLVRRRGQEARLRCSPMKGHSHVYWYRQLPEEGLKFMVYLQKENIIDESGMPKERFSAEFPKEGPSILRIQQVVRGDSAAYFCASSPGGVRTNEKLFFGSGTQLSVL.

CDR3 nucleotides: TGTGCCAGCAGCCAGGGCCAGCCCCAGCATTTT. Translated, it gives CASSQGQPQHF. The rearrangement links TRBV14 to TRBJ1-5; D is unresolved. The ends were cut back, 3 bases at V and 7 bases at J, with 4 bases in the middle. The CDR3 covers 11 residues. Germline loops: CDR1 SGHDN, CDR2 FVKESK. Full variable domain (remainder filled in from reference TRBV14 and TRBJ1-5): EAGVTQFPSHSVIEKGQTVTLRCDPISGHDNLYWYRRVMGKEIKFLLHFVKESKQDESGMPNNRFLAERTGGTYSTLKVQPAELEDSGVYFCASSQGQPQHFGDGTRLSIL.

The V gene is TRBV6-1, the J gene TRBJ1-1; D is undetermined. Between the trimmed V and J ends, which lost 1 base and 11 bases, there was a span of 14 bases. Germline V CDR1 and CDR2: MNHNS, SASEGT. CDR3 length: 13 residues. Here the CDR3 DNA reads TGTGCCAGCAGTGAAGGGTCGCCCTACTCGGCTTTCTTT. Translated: CASSEGSPYSAFF.

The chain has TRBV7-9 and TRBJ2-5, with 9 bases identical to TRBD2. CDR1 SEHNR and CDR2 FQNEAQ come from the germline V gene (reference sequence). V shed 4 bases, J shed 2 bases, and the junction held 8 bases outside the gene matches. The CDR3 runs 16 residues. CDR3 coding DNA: TGTGCCAGCAGCTCTCATAGCGGGGGCATACAAGAGACCCAGTACTTC. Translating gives CASSSHSGGIQETQYF. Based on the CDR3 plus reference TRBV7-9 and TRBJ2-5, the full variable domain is DTGVSQNPRHKITKRGQNVTFRCDPISEHNRLYWYRQTLGQGPEFLTYFQNEAQLEKSRLLSDRFSAERPKGSFSTLEIQRTEQGDSAMYLCASSSHSGGIQETQYFGPGTRLLVL.

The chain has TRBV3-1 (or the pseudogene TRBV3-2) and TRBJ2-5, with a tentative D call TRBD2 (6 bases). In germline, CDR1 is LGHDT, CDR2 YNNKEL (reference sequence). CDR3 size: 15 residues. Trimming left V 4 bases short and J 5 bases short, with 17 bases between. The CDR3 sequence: CASSRTTVTGETQYF. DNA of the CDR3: TGTGCCAGCAGCCGGACTACAGTCACCGGGGAGACCCAGTACTTC.

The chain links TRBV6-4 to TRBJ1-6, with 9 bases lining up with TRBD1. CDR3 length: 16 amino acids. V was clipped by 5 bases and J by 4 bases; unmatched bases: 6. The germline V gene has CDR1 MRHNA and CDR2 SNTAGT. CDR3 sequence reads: CASSTDRGGYNSPLHF. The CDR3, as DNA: TGTGCCAGCAGTACAGACAGGGGGGGATATAATTCACCCCTCCACTTT.

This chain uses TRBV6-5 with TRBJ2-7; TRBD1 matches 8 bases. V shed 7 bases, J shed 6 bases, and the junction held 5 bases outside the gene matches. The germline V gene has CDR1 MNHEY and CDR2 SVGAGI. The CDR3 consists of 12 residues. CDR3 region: CASITGGLEQYF. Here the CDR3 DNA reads TGTGCCAGCATTACAGGGGGTCTCGAGCAGTACTTC.

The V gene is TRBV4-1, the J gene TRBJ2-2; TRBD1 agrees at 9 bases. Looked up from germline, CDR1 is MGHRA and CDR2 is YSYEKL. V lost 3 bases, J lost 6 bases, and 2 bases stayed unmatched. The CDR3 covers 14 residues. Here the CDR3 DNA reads TGCGCCAGCAGCCAGGGACAGGGTTCCGGGGAGCTGTTTTTT. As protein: CASSQGQGSGELFF.

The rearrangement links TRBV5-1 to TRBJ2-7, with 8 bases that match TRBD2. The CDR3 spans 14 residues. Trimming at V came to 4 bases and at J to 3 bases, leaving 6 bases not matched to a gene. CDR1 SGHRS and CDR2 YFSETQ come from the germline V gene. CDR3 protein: CASSGTGGVYEQYF. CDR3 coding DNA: TGCGCCAGCAGCGGTACCGGGGGGGTCTACGAGCAGTACTTC.

The CDR3 DNA sequence: TGTGCCAGCACCCATCCGGACAGAGTAAATGAAAAACTGTTTTTT. Translation gives CASTHPDRVNEKLFF. The chain has TRBV6-6 and TRBJ1-4; TRBD1 might be the D (6 bases). This CDR3 is 15 amino acids long. CDR1 is MNHNY and CDR2 is SVGAGI in the germline V gene (reference sequence). V lost 7 bases and J 5 bases, leaving 17 bases between the germline ends.

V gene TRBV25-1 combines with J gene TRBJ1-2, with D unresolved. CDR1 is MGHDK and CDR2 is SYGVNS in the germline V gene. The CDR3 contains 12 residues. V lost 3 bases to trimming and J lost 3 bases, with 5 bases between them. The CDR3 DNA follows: TGTGCCAGCAGTGAGTCGTACTATGGCTACACCTTC. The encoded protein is CASSESYYGYTF.

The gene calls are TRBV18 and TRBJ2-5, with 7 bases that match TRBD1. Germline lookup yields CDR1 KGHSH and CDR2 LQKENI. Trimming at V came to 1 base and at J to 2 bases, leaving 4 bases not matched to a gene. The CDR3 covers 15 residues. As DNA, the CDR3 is TGTGCCAGCTCACCACGGCAGGGGGATCAAGAGACCCAGTACTTC. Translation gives CASSPRQGDQETQYF.

The CDR3, as DNA: TGTGCCAGCAGCAAAGGGGGCACTTTTTACGAGCAGTACTTC. Its translation is CASSKGGTFYEQYF. The chain recombines TRBV21-1 with TRBJ2-7; the D call in the table, TRBD1, was not verified against the DNA. TRBV21-1 is flagged as a pseudogene. The CDR3 runs to 14 residues.

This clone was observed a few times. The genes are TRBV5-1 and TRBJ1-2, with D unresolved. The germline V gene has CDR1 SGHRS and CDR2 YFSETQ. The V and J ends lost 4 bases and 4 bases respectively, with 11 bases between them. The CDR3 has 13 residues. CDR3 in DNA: TGCGCCAGCAGCCGGGAGCCCTTCTATGGCTACACCTTC. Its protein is CASSREPFYGYTF.

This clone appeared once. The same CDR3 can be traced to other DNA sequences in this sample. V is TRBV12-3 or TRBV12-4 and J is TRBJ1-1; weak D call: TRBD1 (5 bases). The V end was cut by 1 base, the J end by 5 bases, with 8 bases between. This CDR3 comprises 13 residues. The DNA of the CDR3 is TGTGCCAGCAGTTTAGTCGGGGGAACTGAAGCTTTCTTT. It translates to CASSLVGGTEAFF.

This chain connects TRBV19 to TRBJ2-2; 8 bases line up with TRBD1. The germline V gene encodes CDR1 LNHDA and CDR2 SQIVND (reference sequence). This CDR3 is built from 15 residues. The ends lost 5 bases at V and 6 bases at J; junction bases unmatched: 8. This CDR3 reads CASSPTGQAPGELFF. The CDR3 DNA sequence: TGTGCCAGTAGTCCTACGGGACAGGCCCCCGGGGAGCTGTTTTTT.

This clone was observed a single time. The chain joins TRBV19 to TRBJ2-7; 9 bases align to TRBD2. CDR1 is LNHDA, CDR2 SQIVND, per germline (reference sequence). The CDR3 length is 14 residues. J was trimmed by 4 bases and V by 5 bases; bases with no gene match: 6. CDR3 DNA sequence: TGTGCCAGTAGTGCGGGGGGGAGTCTGTACGAGCAGTACTTC. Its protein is CASSAGGSLYEQYF.